The rows below give T cell receptor beta chains drawn from one sample of a study of blood T cell repertoires in COVID-19. Data came from immunoSEQ multiplex PCR; TCRdb stores just in-frame clones and leaves some out. The sample shows around 100,000 clones, about 85% of them seen only once. The sample consisted of peripheral blood. The receptor source for this set is a man aged 45-65 years with active or convalescent COVID-19. Each CDR3 is given with its conserved first and last residue. Fields, in order: CDR3 protein, CDR3 DNA, D gene, clone size, V gene, J gene. The D gene is left open where the match is weak. Where a row states a size, it is once, few, many or the class of an expanded clone; other rows omit it.

CDR3 protein: CASSAFRGTNEKLFF
CDR3 DNA: TGTGCCAGCAGTGCCTTCAGGGGGACTAATGAAAAACTGTTTTTT
D gene: TRBD1
clone size: NA
V gene: TRBV25-1
J gene: TRBJ1-4

CDR3 protein: CSASDGYDGYTF
CDR3 DNA: TGCAGTGCTAGTGACGGGTACGACGGCTACACCTTC
D gene: NA
clone size: NA
V gene: TRBV20-1
J gene: TRBJ1-2

CDR3 protein: CASSPSGLGEKLFF
CDR3 DNA: TGTGCCAGTAGCCCCTCGGGACTGGGGGAAAAACTGTTTTTT
D gene: NA
clone size: NA
V gene: TRBV19
J gene: TRBJ1-4

CDR3 protein: CASSLTDATNEKLFF
CDR3 DNA: TGTGCCAGCAGCTTAACAGATGCAACTAATGAAAAACTGTTTTTT
D gene: NA
clone size: few
V gene: TRBV7-8
J gene: TRBJ1-4

CDR3 protein: CSVDNRREGLDTQYF
CDR3 DNA: TGCAGCGTTGATAATAGGCGGGAGGGCCTAGATACGCAGTATTTT
D gene: TRBD2
clone size: NA
V gene: TRBV29-1
J gene: TRBJ2-3

CDR3 protein: CASSTGLGTIYF
CDR3 DNA: TGTGCCAGCAGCACTGGGCTCGGCACCATATATTTT
D gene: NA
clone size: NA
V gene: TRBV7-2
J gene: TRBJ1-3

CDR3 protein: CATSDSGRDKNNEQFF
CDR3 DNA: TGTGCCACCAGTGATTCTGGGCGAGATAAGAACAATGAGCAGTTCTTC
D gene: NA
clone size: NA
V gene: TRBV24-1
J gene: TRBJ2-1

CDR3 protein: CASSGTSGSTYEQYF
CDR3 DNA: TGTGCCAGCAGTGGGACTAGCGGGAGTACCTACGAGCAGTACTTC
D gene: TRBD2
clone size: few
V gene: TRBV9
J gene: TRBJ2-7

CDR3 protein: CASSLDPSGTGELFF
CDR3 DNA: TGCGCCAGCAGCTTGGACCCTAGCGGTACCGGGGAGCTGTTTTTT
D gene: TRBD2
clone size: NA
V gene: TRBV5-1
J gene: TRBJ2-2

CDR3 protein: CASSRGGNQPQHF
CDR3 DNA: TGTGCCAGCTCCAGGGGCGGCAATCAGCCCCAGCATTTT
D gene: NA
clone size: NA
V gene: TRBV18
J gene: TRBJ1-5

CDR3 protein: CASSFKGLVETYEQYF
CDR3 DNA: TGCGCCAGCAGCTTTAAAGGACTAGTAGAAACCTACGAGCAGTACTTC
D gene: TRBD2
clone size: NA
V gene: TRBV5-1
J gene: TRBJ2-7

CDR3 protein: CASSDTSGRAHEQYF
CDR3 DNA: TGTGCCAGCAGTGATACTAGCGGGAGGGCTCACGAGCAGTACTTC
D gene: TRBD2
clone size: NA
V gene: TRBV6-6
J gene: TRBJ2-7

CDR3 protein: CASSTGHLTQETQYF
CDR3 DNA: TGCGCCAGCAGCACCGGACACCTCACCCAAGAGACCCAGTACTTC
D gene: NA
clone size: NA
V gene: TRBV5-1
J gene: TRBJ2-5

CDR3 protein: CASSVGETEAFF
CDR3 DNA: TGTGCCAGCAGTGTTGGGGAGACTGAAGCTTTCTTT
D gene: NA
clone size: NA
V gene: TRBV2
J gene: TRBJ1-1

CDR3 protein: CASGDRVSPLHF
CDR3 DNA: TGTGCCAGCGGGGACAGGGTTTCACCCCTCCACTTT
D gene: TRBD1
clone size: NA
V gene: TRBV27
J gene: TRBJ1-6

CDR3 protein: CASSPFQAGEQFF
CDR3 DNA: TGTGCCAGCAGCCCTTTTCAGGCGGGTGAGCAGTTCTTC
D gene: NA
clone size: few
V gene: TRBV14
J gene: TRBJ2-1

CDR3 protein: CASSEDMANSPLHF
CDR3 DNA: TGTGCCAGCAGCGAGGACATGGCTAATTCACCCCTCCACTTT
D gene: NA
clone size: NA
V gene: TRBV11-2
J gene: TRBJ1-6

CDR3 protein: CASSTTQGPNTEAFF
CDR3 DNA: TGTGCCAGCAGTACAACACAGGGGCCGAACACTGAAGCTTTCTTT
D gene: TRBD1
clone size: NA
V gene: TRBV6-2/TRBV6-3
J gene: TRBJ1-1

CDR3 protein: CASSLDRRETQYF
CDR3 DNA: TGTGCCAGCAGTCTGGACAGGCGAGAGACCCAGTACTTC
D gene: TRBD1
clone size: NA
V gene: TRBV12-3/TRBV12-4
J gene: TRBJ2-5

CDR3 protein: CASRWDRESSPLHF
CDR3 DNA: TGTGCCAGCAGATGGGACAGGGAGAGTTCACCCCTCCACTTT
D gene: TRBD1
clone size: once
V gene: TRBV6-5
J gene: TRBJ1-6

CDR3 protein: CASYSPTTGDLYNEQFF
CDR3 DNA: TGCGCCAGCTATTCCCCAACGACAGGAGACCTTTACAATGAGCAGTTCTTC
D gene: NA
clone size: once
V gene: TRBV5-1
J gene: TRBJ2-1

CDR3 protein: CAWSSTARTGSTEAFF
CDR3 DNA: TGTGCCTGGAGTTCCACGGCCCGGACAGGTAGCACTGAAGCTTTCTTT
D gene: TRBD1
clone size: NA
V gene: TRBV30
J gene: TRBJ1-1

CDR3 protein: CASSFGQGNTIYF
CDR3 DNA: TGTGCCAGCAGCTTTGGACAGGGAAACACCATATATTTT
D gene: NA
clone size: NA
V gene: TRBV11-3
J gene: TRBJ1-3

CDR3 protein: CASSYREEYRYGYTF
CDR3 DNA: TGTGCCAGCAGTTACCGAGAGGAGTATCGCTATGGCTACACCTTC
D gene: NA
clone size: NA
V gene: TRBV6-5
J gene: TRBJ1-2

CDR3 protein: CATSGQGVGDTQYF
CDR3 DNA: TGTGCCACGAGTGGACAGGGGGTTGGGGATACGCAGTATTTT
D gene: TRBD1
clone size: NA
V gene: TRBV24-1
J gene: TRBJ2-3

CDR3 protein: CASSLGGTGKTEQYF
CDR3 DNA: TGTGCCAGCAGTCTGGGGGGGACAGGGAAGACCGAGCAGTACTTC
D gene: TRBD1
clone size: few
V gene: TRBV28
J gene: TRBJ2-7

CDR3 protein: CASSPGTQGETQYF
CDR3 DNA: TGTGCCAGCTCCCCCGGGACACAGGGAGAGACCCAGTACTTC
D gene: NA
clone size: NA
V gene: TRBV2
J gene: TRBJ2-5

CDR3 protein: CASRSNRDRDTDTQYF
CDR3 DNA: TGTGCCAGCAGATCGAACCGGGACAGGGACACAGATACGCAGTATTTT
D gene: TRBD1
clone size: NA
V gene: TRBV3-1/TRBV3-2
J gene: TRBJ2-3

CDR3 protein: CSTTGGGKETQYF
CDR3 DNA: TGCAGCACGACAGGGGGAGGGAAAGAGACCCAGTACTTC
D gene: TRBD1
clone size: NA
V gene: TRBV29-1
J gene: TRBJ2-5